The rows below give T cell receptor beta chains drawn from one sample of a study of cytomegalovirus exposure and HLA in healthy donors. Some clones are missing from TCRdb's copy, which holds only in-frame ones; the method was immunoSEQ multiplex PCR. The table includes about 190,000 clones, about 80% detected once. The sample consisted of PBMCs. These receptors were obtained from a man aged 35 to 55 in good health and CMV-seropositive. CDR3s include the opening cysteine and the closing phenylalanine or tryptophan. The D gene is left open where the match is weak. Size is omitted from some rows. Given values are once, few, many or a class for expanded clones.

d_gene,j_gene,abundance,v_gene,CDR3aa,CDR3nt
.,TRBJ1-2,.,TRBV30,CAWSVSGVDGYTF,TGTGCCTGGAGTGTGTCGGGGGTGGATGGCTACACCTTC
TRBD1,TRBJ2-2,.,TRBV6-5,CASIDRGGTGELFF,TGTGCCAGCATAGACAGGGGGGGCACCGGGGAGCTGTTTTTT
TRBD1,TRBJ2-1,.,TRBV19,CASRPRDRGYEQFF,TGTGCCAGTAGACCCCGGGACAGGGGCTATGAGCAGTTCTTC
.,TRBJ1-3,few,TRBV28,CASSRRSGAGNTIYF,TGTGCCAGCAGTCGGCGGTCGGGGGCTGGAAACACCATATATTTT
.,TRBJ2-1,.,TRBV5-1,CASSPGGGNYNEQFF,TGCGCCAGCAGCCCCGGCGGAGGCAACTACAATGAGCAGTTCTTC
.,TRBJ2-7,.,TRBV29-1,CSVRAGLEQYF,TGCAGCGTCAGGGCAGGGCTCGAGCAGTACTTC
.,TRBJ2-3,.,TRBV7-7,CASSPSGSTDTQYF,TGTGCCAGCAGCCCCTCAGGGAGCACAGATACGCAGTATTTT
TRBD1,TRBJ1-2,.,TRBV18,CASSPKEPARLTGTGLLGGYTF,TGTGCCAGCTCCCCCAAAGAGCCCGCCCGGCTGACCGGGACAGGGCTTCTTGGTGGCTACACCTTC
.,TRBJ2-3,.,TRBV29-1,CSVERGFTDTQYF,TGCAGCGTTGAACGCGGTTTCACAGATACGCAGTATTTT
.,TRBJ2-1,.,TRBV28,CASSFREFRNEQFF,TGTGCCAGCAGTTTTCGGGAGTTTCGCAATGAGCAGTTCTTC
TRBD1,TRBJ2-5,.,TRBV5-8,CASTLGQGQETQYF,TGTGCCAGCACCCTCGGACAGGGCCAAGAGACCCAGTACTTC
.,TRBJ1-5,once,TRBV7-9,CASSSDSSNQPQHF,TGTGCCAGCAGCTCGGACAGTAGCAATCAGCCCCAGCATTTT
TRBD1,TRBJ1-6,.,TRBV5-1,CASSLEGTGGLHF,TGCGCCAGCAGCCTCGAAGGGACAGGGGGCCTCCACTTT
.,TRBJ2-3,.,TRBV2,CASSETRVKSDTQYF,TGTGCCAGCAGTGAAACCAGGGTAAAATCAGATACGCAGTATTTT
TRBD1,TRBJ1-2,.,TRBV15,CATSPSFTGGAGYTF,TGTGCCACCAGCCCCTCCTTCACAGGGGGCGCGGGCTACACCTTC
TRBD1,TRBJ1-4,.,TRBV6-6,CASSYRGQGWEKLFF,TGTGCCAGCAGTTACAGGGGACAGGGTTGGGAAAAACTGTTTTTT
TRBD2,TRBJ2-1,.,TRBV6-5,CASSYATSGGWDEQFF,TGTGCCAGCAGTTACGCCACTAGCGGGGGTTGGGATGAGCAGTTCTTC
TRBD1,TRBJ2-7,.,TRBV6-1,CASRGQGNYEQYF,TGTGCCAGCAGGGGACAGGGAAACTACGAGCAGTACTTC
.,TRBJ2-5,.,TRBV29-1,CSVTDTSETQYF,TGCAGCGTAACGGACACGTCGGAGACCCAGTACTTC
.,TRBJ1-1,.,TRBV7-2,CASSLVESRGGAFF,TGTGCCAGCAGCTTAGTTGAAAGCCGAGGTGGAGCTTTCTTT
.,TRBJ2-6,.,TRBV4-1,CASSQGRQGLSGANVLTF,TGCGCCAGCAGCCAAGGGCGGCAGGGCCTCTCTGGGGCCAACGTCCTGACTTTC
.,TRBJ1-1,.,TRBV4-2,CASSSRGGTEAFF,TGTGCCAGCAGCTCTAGGGGGGGCACTGAAGCTTTCTTT
.,TRBJ2-2,.,TRBV20-1,CSARTMGELFF,TGCAGTGCTCGAACTATGGGGGAGCTGTTTTTT
.,TRBJ1-2,.,TRBV7-2,CASFSTAGVYGYTF,TGTGCCAGCTTCTCGACCGCAGGGGTATATGGCTACACCTTC
.,TRBJ2-7,.,TRBV6-1,CASGGLAGVYEQYF,TGTGCCAGCGGGGGGCTGGCGGGGGTATACGAGCAGTACTTC